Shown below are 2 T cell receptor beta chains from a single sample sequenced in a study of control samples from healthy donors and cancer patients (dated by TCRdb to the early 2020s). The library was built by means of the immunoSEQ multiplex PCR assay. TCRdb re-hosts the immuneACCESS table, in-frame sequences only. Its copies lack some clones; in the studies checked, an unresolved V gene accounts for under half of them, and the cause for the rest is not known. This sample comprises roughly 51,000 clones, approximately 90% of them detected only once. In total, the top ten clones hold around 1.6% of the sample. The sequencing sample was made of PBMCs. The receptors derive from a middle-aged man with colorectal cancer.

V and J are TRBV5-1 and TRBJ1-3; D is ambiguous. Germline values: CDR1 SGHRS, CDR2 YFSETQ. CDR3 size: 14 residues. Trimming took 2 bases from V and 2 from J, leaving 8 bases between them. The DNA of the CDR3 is TGCGCCAGCAGCTTTAATGATCCTGGAAACACCATATATTTT. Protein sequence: CASSFNDPGNTIYF.

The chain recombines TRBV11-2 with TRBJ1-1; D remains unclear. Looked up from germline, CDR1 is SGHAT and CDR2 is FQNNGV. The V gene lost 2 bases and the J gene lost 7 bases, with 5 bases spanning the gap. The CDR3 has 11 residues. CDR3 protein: CASSLNVEAFF. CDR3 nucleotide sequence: TGTGCCAGCAGCTTAAATGTTGAAGCTTTCTTT.